This T cell receptor (beta chain) stems from a study of identical twins. Germline V gene data show CDR1 as LNHDA and CDR2 as SQIVND (reference sequence). The V gene lost 3 bases and the J gene lost 7 bases, with 12 bases spanning the gap. The CDR3 is made up of 13 amino acids. This clonotype was observed a few times. Each CDR3 protein is one row after TCRdb ran MiXCR on the 5' RACE reads. The table lists about 660,000 distinct CDR3 sequences, around 8.3% of them singletons. This sample also appeared in a second study, on yellow fever vaccine responses in identical twins.

Sequencing used PBMCs. The TCR sequence derives from a woman under 30 in good health. This chain connects TRBV19 to TRBJ1-1; D may be TRBD1 (5 bases). The CDR3 is CASSITRGGEAFF. CDR3 nucleotide sequence: TGTGCCAGTAGTATTACGAGGGGCGGTGAAGCTTTCTTT.